The rows below give T cell receptor beta chains drawn from one sample of a study of lymphopenia after photon versus proton radiotherapy. Sequencing used immunoSEQ multiplex PCR; TCRdb keeps in-frame clones, though not all of them. The table has approximately 45,000 clones, about 85% seen once; the top ten hold over 2%. This specimen was peripheral blood, taken from a patient treated with photon-based radiotherapy. These receptors originate from a middle-aged man with gastric cancer. CDR3s include the opening cysteine and the closing phenylalanine or tryptophan. D genes are given only for firm matches. Part of the rows lack a size; the others show once, few, many or a class for expanded clones.

size: -; J: TRBJ2-7; V: TRBV18; D: TRBD1; DNA: TGTGCCAGCTCACCAAGATCGGGACAGGCTTTTTCCTACGAGCAGTACTTC; CDR3: CASSPRSGQAFSYEQYF
size: -; J: TRBJ1-1; V: TRBV5-1; D: -; DNA: TGCGCCAGCAGCCCCGGACAGAACACTGAAGCTTTCTTT; CDR3: CASSPGQNTEAFF
size: -; J: TRBJ2-7; V: TRBV4-3; D: -; DNA: TGCGCCAGCAGCCAAGACTGGCAGAACTCCTACGAGCAGTACTTC; CDR3: CASSQDWQNSYEQYF
size: -; J: TRBJ2-1; V: TRBV19; D: -; DNA: TGTGCCACCTCTCCCGGGACTCATGAGCAGTTCTTC; CDR3: CATSPGTHEQFF
size: few; J: TRBJ1-2; V: TRBV9; D: -; DNA: TGTGCCAGCAGCGCCCCCACCGTGCTAAAGGGCTACACCTTC; CDR3: CASSAPTVLKGYTF
size: medium-sized; J: TRBJ2-7; V: TRBV27; D: TRBD1; DNA: TGTGCCAGCGGGACAGGGGGCTCCCTCTACGAGCAGTACTTC; CDR3: CASGTGGSLYEQYF
size: -; J: TRBJ1-1; V: TRBV19; D: TRBD1; DNA: TGTGCCAGTAGTATGGGGACAGGGATTGGTGAAGCTTTCTTT; CDR3: CASSMGTGIGEAFF
size: -; J: TRBJ1-1; V: TRBV4-2; D: -; DNA: TGTGCCAGCAGCCAAGAGGCGGCCGCTATGAACACTGAAGCTTTCTTT; CDR3: CASSQEAAAMNTEAFF
size: -; J: TRBJ2-7; V: TRBV7-2; D: TRBD2; DNA: TGTGCCAGCAGCTTAAATTGGGCAGCTAGCGGGGGGTACGAGCAGTACTTC; CDR3: CASSLNWAASGGYEQYF
size: -; J: TRBJ2-2; V: TRBV7-3; D: TRBD1; DNA: TGTGCCAGCAGCGAACAGGGGGCTGCCGGGGAGCTGTTTTTT; CDR3: CASSEQGAAGELFF
size: once; J: TRBJ1-3; V: TRBV5-1; D: -; DNA: TGCGCCAGCAGCTTGCGCCCTCAGGACGCGAGCTCTGGAAACACCATATATTTT; CDR3: CASSLRPQDASSGNTIYF
size: few; J: TRBJ2-2; V: TRBV11-3; D: TRBD1; DNA: TGTGCCAGCAGCTCCGGGACAGATATTTACACCGGGGAGCTGTTTTTT; CDR3: CASSSGTDIYTGELFF
size: once; J: TRBJ2-6; V: TRBV29-1; D: TRBD1; DNA: TGCAGCGTTGAAGATGCGGTAACAGGGGGCGGGGCCAACGTCCTGACTTTC; CDR3: CSVEDAVTGGGANVLTF
size: -; J: TRBJ1-1; V: TRBV29-1; D: -; DNA: TGCAGCGTTGCCCGCGGGGGTTGGGATAGCACTGAAGCTTTCTTT; CDR3: CSVARGGWDSTEAFF
size: few; J: TRBJ1-2; V: TRBV2; D: -; DNA: TGTGCCAGCAGTGAGTCGGACTATGGCTACACCTTC; CDR3: CASSESDYGYTF
size: -; J: TRBJ2-5; V: TRBV7-6; D: -; DNA: TGTGCCAGCAGCTTAGCGGCAGGTCTAACCCAGTACTTC; CDR3: CASSLAAGLTQYF
size: -; J: TRBJ2-1; V: TRBV7-2; D: -; DNA: TGTGCCAGCAGCTTAACGGCTGGACTTGTTGAGCAGTTCTTC; CDR3: CASSLTAGLVEQFF
size: -; J: TRBJ1-6; V: TRBV11-3; D: -; DNA: TGTGCCAGCAGCTTAGGGGGAACGTACAATTCACCCCTCCACTTT; CDR3: CASSLGGTYNSPLHF
size: -; J: TRBJ1-4; V: TRBV7-9; D: TRBD1; DNA: TGTGCCAGCAGCTCCCCGGGACAGGGGACTAATGAAAAACTGTTTTTT; CDR3: CASSSPGQGTNEKLFF
size: -; J: TRBJ1-2; V: TRBV5-1; D: -; DNA: TGCGCCAGCAGCTTGGGACCGACTGGTGGCTACACCTTC; CDR3: CASSLGPTGGYTF
size: -; J: TRBJ2-2; V: TRBV7-3; D: -; DNA: TGTGCCAGCAGCTTAACTCGGGACGGGGAGCTGTTTTTT; CDR3: CASSLTRDGELFF
size: -; J: TRBJ2-7; V: TRBV7-2; D: -; DNA: TGTGCCAGCAGCTTAGTTGGACGGGATCCCTCCTACGAGCAGTACTTC; CDR3: CASSLVGRDPSYEQYF
size: -; J: TRBJ2-5; V: TRBV5-4; D: -; DNA: TGTGCCAGCAGCTCCGCCCTAGCCCGGTCTACCGGGGAGACCCAGTACTTC; CDR3: CASSSALARSTGETQYF
size: -; J: TRBJ2-4; V: TRBV25-1; D: -; DNA: TGTGCCAGCAGTGAACGGTTTGCCAAAAACATTCAGTACTTC; CDR3: CASSERFAKNIQYF
size: -; J: TRBJ2-7; V: TRBV5-1; D: -; DNA: TGCGCCAGCAGCCCGGGACGGTCCTACGAGCAGTACTTC; CDR3: CASSPGRSYEQYF
size: -; J: TRBJ1-1; V: TRBV7-2; D: -; DNA: TGTGCCAGCAGCCCCGGAACGAACACTGAAGCTTTCTTT; CDR3: CASSPGTNTEAFF
size: -; J: TRBJ2-3; V: TRBV6-1; D: -; DNA: TGTGCCACCACGGGGGGCTGGACAGATACGCAGTATTTT; CDR3: CATTGGWTDTQYF
size: -; J: TRBJ2-5; V: TRBV28; D: TRBD2; DNA: TGTGCCAGCCAGGCGGGGGGGCTGAAGACCCAGTACTTC; CDR3: CASQAGGLKTQYF
size: -; J: TRBJ2-7; V: TRBV27; D: -; DNA: TGTGCCAGCAGGGAGGGACGGAGCTCGAAGCAGTACTTC; CDR3: CASREGRSSKQYF
size: -; J: TRBJ2-1; V: TRBV7-2; D: TRBD1; DNA: TGTGCCAGCAGCCAATCGACAGGGGGCCACCTGGGTCGGTTCTTC; CDR3: CASSQSTGGHLGRFF
size: -; J: TRBJ2-3; V: TRBV30; D: -; DNA: TGTGCCTGGAGTGGGCTGGGCGGGACGCAGTATTTT; CDR3: CAWSGLGGTQYF
size: once; J: TRBJ2-1; V: TRBV19; D: TRBD1; DNA: TGTGCCAGTAGTCCCCGCGGACAGGGCTTTGAGCAGTTCTTC; CDR3: CASSPRGQGFEQFF
size: -; J: TRBJ2-3; V: TRBV19; D: TRBD1; DNA: TGTGCCAGTAGTATAGGACGGACAGGGTTTAGCACAGATACGCAGTATTTT; CDR3: CASSIGRTGFSTDTQYF
size: -; J: TRBJ2-6; V: TRBV5-6; D: -; DNA: TGTGCCAGCAGGCGACAGGTTCTAAGCTCTGGGGCCAACGTCCTGACTTTC; CDR3: CASRRQVLSSGANVLTF
size: once; J: TRBJ2-7; V: TRBV4-2; D: TRBD1; DNA: TGTGCCAGCAGCCAAGAGTCTCGCAGGGGGCGGCACGAGCAGTACTTC; CDR3: CASSQESRRGRHEQYF
size: -; J: TRBJ1-3; V: TRBV11-2; D: -; DNA: TGTGCCAGCAGCTTAGTCTCTGACAGGAAGAGGGCTGGAAACACCATATATTTT; CDR3: CASSLVSDRKRAGNTIYF
size: -; J: TRBJ2-1; V: TRBV10-3; D: -; DNA: TGTGCCACCCTACCGGGACAAGGCTACAATGAGCAGTTCTTC; CDR3: CATLPGQGYNEQFF
size: -; J: TRBJ1-1; V: TRBV4-2; D: -; DNA: TGTGCCAGCAGCCAAGACGGGAGTCCGGACACTGAAGCTTTCTTT; CDR3: CASSQDGSPDTEAFF
size: once; J: TRBJ2-1; V: TRBV2; D: -; DNA: TGTGCCAGCAGTTCGGGACGAAGCTCCTACAATGAGCAGTTCTTC; CDR3: CASSSGRSSYNEQFF
size: once; J: TRBJ2-7; V: TRBV2; D: -; DNA: TGTGCCAGCAGTGAAGTCTACGAGCAGTACTTC; CDR3: CASSEVYEQYF
size: -; J: TRBJ2-7; V: TRBV7-2; D: TRBD2; DNA: TGTGCCAGCAGCTTGCAGCGGGGGGCCTACGAGCAGTACTTC; CDR3: CASSLQRGAYEQYF
size: -; J: TRBJ1-4; V: TRBV5-1; D: -; DNA: TGCGCCAGCAGCTTGTCTGTTGGGGGGGGAAATGAAAAACTGTTTTTT; CDR3: CASSLSVGGGNEKLFF